This TCR beta chain comes out of a study of T-cell memory formation after mild COVID-19. V lost 5 bases to trimming and J lost 0 bases, with 11 bases between them. Germline V gene lookup returns CDR1 SGHTA and CDR2 FQGNSA. This CDR3 is 14 amino acids long. 5'RACE primed from the constant segment yielded TCR alpha and TCR beta cDNA libraries bearing sample barcodes and UMIs. One entry per CDR3 protein results from TCRdb running MiXCR on the 5' RACE reads. This sample has hundreds of thousands of distinct CDR3 sequences; approximately 24% occur once, and the top ten carry 8.5% to 10%. The sequencing sample was made of PBMCs or a T cell subset sorted from them (not recorded which). The clonotype originates from an adult woman who had mild COVID-19 (a few samples of this study predate the infection). Cell type and time point are not known. The chain joins TRBV7-2 to TRBJ2-7; D remains unclear. CDR3 residues: CASSPPEDSYEQYF. CDR3 coding DNA: TGTGCCAGCAGCCCCCCCGAGGACTCCTACGAGCAGTACTTC.